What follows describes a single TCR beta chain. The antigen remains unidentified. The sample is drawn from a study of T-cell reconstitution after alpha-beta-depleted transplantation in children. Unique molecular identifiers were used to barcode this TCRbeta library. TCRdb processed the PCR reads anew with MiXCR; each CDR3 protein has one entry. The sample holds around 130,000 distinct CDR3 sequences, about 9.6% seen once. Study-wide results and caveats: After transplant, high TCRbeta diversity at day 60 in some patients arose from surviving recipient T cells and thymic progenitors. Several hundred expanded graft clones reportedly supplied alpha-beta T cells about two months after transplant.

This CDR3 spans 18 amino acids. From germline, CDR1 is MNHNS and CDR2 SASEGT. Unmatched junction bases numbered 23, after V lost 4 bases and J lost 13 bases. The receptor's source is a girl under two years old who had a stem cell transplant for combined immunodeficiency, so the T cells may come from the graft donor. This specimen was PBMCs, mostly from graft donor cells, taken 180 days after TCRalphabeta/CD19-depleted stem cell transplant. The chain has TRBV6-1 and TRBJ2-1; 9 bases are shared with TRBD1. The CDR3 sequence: CASSARLQGAYEGEGQFF. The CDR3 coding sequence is TGTGCCAGCAGTGCCCGCCTACAGGGGGCCTACGAGGGAGAAGGACAGTTCTTC.